This TCR beta chain comes out of a study of T cells after yellow fever vaccination. Whole-study findings and limits: Subsequent to the booster, the majority of primary-vaccination clones reappeared (96% CD4, roughly 90% CD8). Weaker, the secondary response peaked sooner, at day 5 versus 15. Any FACS-sorted repertoire could hold abundant clonotypes that contaminate it from the bulk population.

To note about this clonotype: Its antigen is unidentified.

Template-switching 5'RACE yielded the TCR cDNA; a universal primer site and UMIs were added in the process. TCRdb processed the 5' RACE reads anew with MiXCR; each CDR3 protein has one entry. The sample yields 130,000 or so distinct CDR3 sequences, approximately 14% seen once. The germline V gene has CDR1 SQVTM and CDR2 ANQGSEA. Unmatched junction bases numbered 4, after V lost 4 bases and J lost 8 bases. This CDR3 comprises 12 residues. The J gene is TRBJ2-4, the V gene TRBV29-1, with 8 bases matching TRBD1. The input for sequencing was CD8+ T cells sorted from PBMCs, taken 5 days after the yellow fever booster vaccination. The source is a man aged 18 to 29 who received the YFV17D yellow fever vaccine. This chain's CDR3 is CSVGDRGDIQYF. CDR3 in DNA: TGCAGCGTTGGAGACAGGGGAGACATTCAGTACTTC. Full variable domain (missing parts from reference TRBV29-1 and TRBJ2-4): SAVISQKPSRDICQRGTSLTIQCQVDSQVTMMFWYRQQPGQSLTLIATANQGSEATYESGFVIDKFPISRPNLTFSTLTVSNMSPEDSSIYLCSVGDRGDIQYFGAGTRLSVL.